These 5 T cell receptor beta chains were all obtained from the same sample, sequenced in a study of cytomegalovirus exposure and HLA in healthy donors. The PCR made use of 60 Vbeta and 13 Jbeta primers. This table comes from immunoSEQ multiplex PCR, and its TCRdb copy is limited to in-frame clones, with some not included. The sample holds tens of thousands of clones, roughly 60% seen once. The sequenced sample was PBMCs. Receptors originate from a boy aged 5-17 years in good health and CMV-seropositive.

The rearrangement links TRBV5-4 to TRBJ2-7; 7 bases map to TRBD1. With V trimmed by 4 bases and J by 0 bases, 4 bases remained unmatched. This CDR3 region has 14 residues. Germline assignment: CDR1 SGHNT and CDR2 YYREEE (reference sequence). The CDR3 bases are TGTGCCAGCAGCCATCGGGACAGCTCCTACGAGCAGTACTTC. This codes for CASSHRDSSYEQYF. The variable domain in full, completed from reference TRBV5-4 and TRBJ2-7, reads ETGVTQSPTHLIKTRGQQVTLRCSSQSGHNTVSWYQQALGQGPQFIFQYYREEENGRGNFPPRFSGLQFPNYSSELNVNALELDDSALYLCASSHRDSSYEQYFGPGTRLTVT.

The genes are TRBV10-3 and TRBJ2-3; 16 bases agree with TRBD2. This CDR3 contains 16 residues. Germline values: CDR1 ENHRY, CDR2 SYGVKD. With V trimmed by 11 bases and J by 6 bases, 11 bases remained unmatched. The CDR3 coding sequence is TGTGCCGTTTCGCTAGGGACTAGCGGGAGGGGCGATACGCAGTATTTT. Protein sequence: CAVSLGTSGRGDTQYF.

V gene TRBV6-5 combines with J gene TRBJ1-2, with 8 bases matching TRBD1. CDR1 and CDR2 (germline): MNHEY, SVGAGI. The CDR3 has 16 amino acids. V was pared by 0 bases and J by 1 base, with 4 bases of the junction left unmatched. The CDR3 coding sequence is TGTGCCAGCAGTTACTCGGACAGGGCGCTTAACTATGGCTACACCTTC. This encodes CASSYSDRALNYGYTF.

The table lists this clone with a few counts. The chain links TRBV19 to TRBJ1-2, with TRBD1 matching 7 bases. CDR1 is LNHDA, CDR2 SQIVND, per germline (reference sequence). CDR3 length: 16 residues. The trim removed 6 bases at V and 1 base at J, leaving 11 bases unmatched. CDR3 sequence: CASSFSRDSINYGYTF. The CDR3 DNA follows: TGTGCCAGTAGCTTCAGCCGGGACAGCATTAACTATGGCTACACCTTC.

The gene calls are TRBV5-8 and TRBJ1-1, with D unresolved. CDR1 SGHTS and CDR2 YDEGEE come from the germline V gene. The CDR3 sequence is 13 residues long. V lost 2 bases and J lost 7, with 12 bases in between. This CDR3 is CASSFDISFEAFF. CDR3 sequence (DNA): TGTGCCAGCAGCTTCGATATAAGCTTTGAAGCTTTCTTT.